The 5 T cell receptor beta chains reported below all come from one sample, sequenced in a study of shared clonotypes between healthy human individuals. Assay used: immunoSEQ multiplex PCR; TCRdb lists only in-frame clones, some missing. The sample records some 2,000,000 clones, roughly 96% being singletons. The sequenced material came from naive CD4+ T cells sorted from blood. Specified subset: CD45RA+ positively selected. Source of these receptors: a man aged 18 to 30 in good health.

The rearrangement links TRBV5-5 to TRBJ2-7; a weak D match, TRBD1 (6 bases). This CDR3 region has 14 residues. The germline V and J ends were trimmed by 0 bases and 3 bases, with 10 bases remaining between them. From germline, CDR1 is SGHKS and CDR2 YYEKEE (reference sequence). The chain's CDR3 is CASSLVDSFYEQYF. CDR3 in DNA: TGTGCCAGCAGCTTGGTGGACAGTTTCTACGAGCAGTACTTC.

This chain links TRBV7-9 with TRBJ2-2, with 9 bases aligning to TRBD1. CDR1 and CDR2 from the germline V gene are SEHNR and FQNEAQ (reference sequence). The CDR3 is 15 residues long. The junction had 6 bases not matched to a gene; V was cut back by 7 bases and J by 3 bases. The DNA of the CDR3 is TGTGCCAGCACCTCGGACAGGGGACACACCGGGGAGCTGTTTTTT. It yields the protein CASTSDRGHTGELFF.

The chain is built from TRBV2 and TRBJ1-2; D remains ambiguous. This CDR3 spans 14 amino acids. Trimming took off 8 bases at V and 4 bases at J, with 17 bases between the two ends. Germline V gene lookup returns CDR1 SNHLY and CDR2 FYNNEI. The DNA of the CDR3 is TGTGCCAGCGGCGCGGCGGCCTTCGGCTATGGCTACACCTTC. It yields the protein CASGAAAFGYGYTF.

The CDR3 nucleotides read TGTGCCAGCAGCTTAAGAAAGGGGACAGATACGCAGTATTTT. Amino acid sequence: CASSLRKGTDTQYF. This chain joins TRBV7-2 and TRBJ2-3, with D perhaps TRBD1 (5 bases). This CDR3 has 14 amino acids. With 2 bases removed from V and 3 bases from J, the gap between germline ends came to 9 bases. CDR1 is SGHTA and CDR2 is FQGNSA in the germline V gene.

This clone was observed once. CDR3 sequence (DNA): TGTGCCAGCCAGACAGAACACACCGGGGAGCTGTTTTTT. Its translation: CASQTEHTGELFF. J is TRBJ2-2 and V is TRBV2; TRBD1 might be the D (5 bases). The V end lost 8 bases, the J end lost 3 bases, and 10 bases lay between the germline ends. Germline values: CDR1 SNHLY, CDR2 FYNNEI. CDR3 length: 13 amino acids.